Listed below are T cell receptor beta chains from one sample, sequenced in a study of cytomegalovirus exposure and HLA in healthy donors. Repertoires were generated with immunoSEQ multiplex PCR, while TCRdb's copy carries only in-frame clones and drops some. The repertoire shows some 150,000 clones; the top ten hold 0.7% to 1%. The sequencing input was PBMCs. The receptors come from a woman aged 18-30 years in good health and CMV-seropositive. The CDR3 runs from the conserved cysteine through the conserved F or W.

V	J	CDR3
TRBV2	TRBJ1-2	CASSPLQWAYGYTF
TRBV4-3	TRBJ1-1	CASSQDVGADTEAFF
TRBV14	TRBJ2-3	CASSQALTTDTQYF
TRBV12-2	TRBJ1-2	CASRLPGGPKGYGYTF
TRBV11-3	TRBJ2-7	CASSFRDSAYEQYF
TRBV10-3	TRBJ1-1	CAISARATEAFF
TRBV29-1	TRBJ2-7	CSVTIHSYEQYF
TRBV6-6	TRBJ2-1	CASNLGGRHNEQFF
TRBV10-3	TRBJ2-5	CATEQGIQETQYF
TRBV5-1	TRBJ1-2	CASSPHRVEHYGYTF
TRBV10-2	TRBJ2-1	CASRKTSPYPGNEQFF
TRBV7-9	TRBJ1-6	CASSPGTGVTYNSPLHF
TRBV5-1	TRBJ1-1	CASSLGRENTEAFF
TRBV5-1	TRBJ1-2	CASSPGQGSGYTF
TRBV19	TRBJ2-3	CASSNGDTDTQYF
TRBV7-2	TRBJ2-6	CASNPRERGSSGANVLTF
TRBV7-2	TRBJ2-1	CASSWTSGGPAEQFF
TRBV19	TRBJ1-1	CASSIVTGGLNTEAFF
TRBV30	TRBJ1-4	CAWRGQGGEKLFF
TRBV7-7	TRBJ2-3	CASSPQLAGANKRTDTQYF
TRBV5-1	TRBJ2-2	CASSFGPTGELFF
TRBV5-6	TRBJ2-1	CASRIGGYNEQFF
TRBV19	TRBJ2-1	CASSISTSGASYNEQFF
TRBV6-5	TRBJ1-5	CASSPGYTSNQPQHF
TRBV7-9	TRBJ1-2	CASSFPLEPYGYTF
TRBV27	TRBJ2-2	CASSSSGGKNTGELFF
TRBV7-9	TRBJ2-6	CASSFQGAGANVLTF
TRBV18	TRBJ2-7	CASSPRTGQGYSYEQYF
TRBV11-2	TRBJ2-3	CASSLVWTAGGVADTQYF
TRBV2	TRBJ2-1	CASSGLAGSYNEQFF
TRBV27	TRBJ1-1	CASSLYRVTEAFF
TRBV18	TRBJ1-6	CASSPRTGANSPLHF
TRBV4-1	TRBJ2-7	CASTRRVDRSSYEQYF
TRBV4-3	TRBJ1-2	CASSQASGQEYGYTF
TRBV5-1	TRBJ2-7	CASSGEDGSYEQYF
TRBV7-7	TRBJ2-3	CASSPIGSLSGEYNTDTQYF
TRBV27	TRBJ2-5	CASSLGSGRGGETQYF
TRBV5-1	TRBJ2-5	CASSFGGALQETQYF
TRBV18	TRBJ1-2	CASAPGAEGYGYTF
TRBV6-1	TRBJ1-2	CASSDPVGQGGRGNYGYTF
TRBV5-4	TRBJ2-3	CASIQTPGHRKVDTQYF
TRBV7-2	TRBJ2-7	CASSLGTSGGYEQYF
TRBV12-5	TRBJ2-1	CASGLVTGSSYNEQFF
TRBV15	TRBJ1-2	CATSRVEQGRGYTF
TRBV18	TRBJ2-2	CASLQGLDTGELFF
TRBV6-1	TRBJ2-7	CASSGGESSYEQYF
TRBV30	TRBJ1-6	CAWIAGTGASPLHF
TRBV7-9	TRBJ2-5	CASSKGQGRRETQYF
TRBV10-2	TRBJ1-3	CASSDGIGNTIYF
TRBV5-1	TRBJ2-5	CASSLALAGDQETQYF
TRBV30	TRBJ2-3	CAWSVATFSTDTQYF
TRBV29-1	TRBJ1-5	CSVGGGSSNQPQHF
TRBV14	TRBJ2-1	CASRGEREHNEQFF
TRBV14	TRBJ2-5	CASSFSGGAVETQYF
TRBV7-2	TRBJ1-3	CASSLAPLRNSGNTIYF